These 23 T cell receptor beta chains share one sample of origin, sequenced in a study of cytomegalovirus exposure and HLA in healthy donors. Method: immunoSEQ multiplex PCR; TCRdb's copy keeps in-frame clones and lacks some. The table lists fewer than 200,000 clones, 80% to 85% of them singletons. Sequenced input: PBMCs. Receptors originate from a woman under 30 in good health and CMV-seropositive.

V and J are TRBV23-1 and TRBJ1-1; D remains unclear. TRBV23-1 is filed as an ORF, its function uncertain. The CDR3 has 17 residues. Trimming left V 2 bases short and J 1 base short, with 17 bases between. In DNA form, the CDR3 reads TGCGCCAGCAGTCAAGTTTCTTTGAAACAGCAGAACACTGAAGCTTTCTTT. Its protein product is CASSQVSLKQQNTEAFF.

This clone was found a few times. The V call is TRBV11-1, the J call TRBJ2-2; D not resolved. The length of the CDR3 is 12 residues. Germline V gene lookup returns CDR1 SGHAT and CDR2 FQDESV (reference sequence). V gave up 4 bases and J gave up 8 bases, with 8 bases separating them. The CDR3 protein is CASSSGGGELFF. CDR3 sequence (DNA): TGTGCCAGCAGCTCGGGTGGTGGGGAGCTGTTTTTT.

This chain joins TRBV29-1 and TRBJ1-1; 7 bases align to TRBD1. Germline CDR1 SQVTM, CDR2 ANQGSEA. Trimming at V came to 6 bases and at J to 4 bases, leaving 5 bases not matched to a gene. The CDR3 length is 12 residues. The CDR3 sequence: CSVKNRGTEAFF. CDR3 DNA sequence: TGCAGCGTGAAAAACAGGGGCACTGAAGCTTTCTTT.

This clone was observed a few times. CDR3 in amino acids: CASSPFRGSGELFF. CDR3 coding DNA: TGTGCCAGCAGCCCATTCAGGGGGTCCGGGGAGCTGTTTTTT. The V and J genes are TRBV11-3 and TRBJ2-2; 7 bases are a match to TRBD1. Trimming cost V 5 bases and J 6 bases; bases outside gene matches: 6. The CDR3 has 14 residues. Per the germline V gene, CDR1 is SGHNT and CDR2 is YENEEA.

V is TRBV9 and J is TRBJ2-3; D might be TRBD1 (5 bases). The CDR3 consists of 13 residues. Trimming pared 3 bases from V and 5 bases from J, leaving 10 bases between. Germline values: CDR1 SGDLS, CDR2 YYNGEE. The CDR3 coding sequence is TGTGCCAGCAGCGCCCCAGGGTTAGATACGCAGTATTTT. This gives the protein CASSAPGLDTQYF.

This clone appeared a few times. V and J are TRBV28 and TRBJ2-5, with D maybe TRBD2 (6 bases). The ends were cut back, 5 bases at V and 8 bases at J, with 21 bases in the middle. Germline assignment: CDR1 MDHEN and CDR2 SYDVKM. The CDR3 spans 15 residues. In nucleotides, the CDR3 is TGTGCCAGCAGTCCCGTTCGCGGGGTAGGCATAACCCAGTACTTC. This sequence encodes CASSPVRGVGITQYF.

The rearrangement links TRBV7-2 to TRBJ1-5, with D perhaps matching TRBD1 (6 bases). Germline loops: CDR1 SGHTA, CDR2 FQGNSA. The CDR3 loop spans 14 amino acids. Deletions cut 5 bases from V and 2 bases from J, with 10 bases between. As DNA, the CDR3 is TGTGCCAGCAGCCACAGGGTTGGCAATCAGCCCCAGCATTTT. It translates to CASSHRVGNQPQHF.

V gene TRBV27 combines with J gene TRBJ2-1, with D perhaps TRBD2 (7 bases). V lost 1 base and J lost 7, with 11 bases in between. The CDR3 is 14 residues long. Germline V gene sequence: CDR1 MNHEY, CDR2 SMNVEV (reference sequence). CDR3 in amino acids: CASSLWGGANEQFF. In DNA, the CDR3 is TGTGCCAGCAGTTTATGGGGGGGGGCAAATGAGCAGTTCTTC.

The chain combines TRBV19 with TRBJ1-2; TRBD1 aligns across 10 bases. With 1 base clipped from V and 6 bases from J, the junction kept 8 bases outside the gene matches. CDR1 LNHDA and CDR2 SQIVND come from the germline V gene (reference sequence). The CDR3 spans 16 residues. The CDR3 DNA reads as TGTGCCAGTAGTATAGGTCGACAGGGGGCCATCCATGGCTACACCTTC. Amino acids: CASSIGRQGAIHGYTF.

The chain recombines TRBV5-1 with TRBJ2-3, with D unclear. Germline CDR1 SGHRS, CDR2 YFSETQ. The CDR3 spans 12 residues. Deletions cut 4 bases from V and 6 bases from J, with 9 bases between. Here the CDR3 reads CASSLPTDTQYF. The CDR3 DNA reads TGCGCCAGCAGCCTACCCACGGATACGCAGTATTTT.

The gene calls are TRBV9 and TRBJ1-1; 9 bases are a match to TRBD1. CDR1 is SGDLS, CDR2 YYNGEE, per germline. The trim removed 3 bases at V and 5 bases at J, leaving 8 bases unmatched. The CDR3 sequence is 15 residues long. The CDR3 region is CASSEITGGETEAFF. The CDR3 bases are TGTGCCAGCAGCGAGATCACAGGGGGCGAAACTGAAGCTTTCTTT.

As DNA, the CDR3 is TGCGCCAGCAGCCCTAGCGGGTCAGCAGATACGCAGTATTTT. Translating it yields CASSPSGSADTQYF. The rearrangement joins TRBV10-1 to TRBJ2-3, with TRBD2 matching 8 bases. J gave up 4 bases and V 6 bases, and 6 bases lay outside the gene matches. CDR1 is WNHNN and CDR2 is SYGVQD in the germline V gene (reference sequence). The CDR3 runs to 14 residues.

The V call is TRBV5-1, the J call TRBJ2-1; a weak D match, TRBD2 (6 bases). Trimming removed 4 bases at V and 0 bases at J, with 11 bases between. The CDR3 length is 15 residues. Germline CDR1 and CDR2: SGHRS and YFSETQ. The CDR3 here is CASSAGGSSYNEQFF. The CDR3 DNA sequence: TGCGCCAGCAGCGCCGGGGGAAGCTCCTACAATGAGCAGTTCTTC.

The chain recombines TRBV2 with TRBJ2-7; D might be TRBD2 (7 bases). CDR1 and CDR2 from the germline V gene are SNHLY and FYNNEI. The CDR3 has 15 residues. V was shortened by 6 bases and J by 7 bases, with 22 bases between the two germline ends. In nucleotides, the CDR3 is TGTGCCAGCAGAGAGCCGGGGGGCGCCCGGGGGGAGCAGTACTTC. Translating gives CASREPGGARGEQYF.

The J gene is TRBJ1-2, the V gene TRBV5-6, with 7 bases lining up with TRBD1. V shed 4 bases and J 2 bases; nucleotides not matched to a gene: 2. In germline, CDR1 is SGHDT, CDR2 YYEEEE. CDR3 length: 13 amino acids. The CDR3 DNA reads as TGTGCCAGCAGCGGGGACAGAAACTATGGCTACACCTTC. It specifies CASSGDRNYGYTF.

The rearrangement links TRBV7-9 to TRBJ2-1; 10 bases fit TRBD2. In germline, CDR1 is SEHNR, CDR2 FQNEAQ (reference sequence). V trimming: 4 bases; J trimming: 8 bases; junction bases outside the gene matches: 5. There are 14 residues in the CDR3. The CDR3 region is CASSYSGGSYEQFF. The DNA for the CDR3 is TGTGCCAGCAGCTATAGCGGGGGGAGCTATGAGCAGTTCTTC.

This chain connects TRBV27 to TRBJ2-1; D is possibly TRBD2 (6 bases). CDR1 and CDR2 (germline): MNHEY, SMNVEV (reference sequence). Trimming took 4 bases from V and 9 from J, leaving 7 bases between them. The CDR3 is 11 residues long. CDR3 region: CASSYGGEQFF. The CDR3 coding sequence is TGTGCCAGCAGTTACGGGGGTGAGCAGTTCTTC.

The chain recombines TRBV27 with TRBJ2-7, with D perhaps TRBD2 (5 bases). With 6 bases removed from V and 2 bases from J, the gap between germline ends came to 11 bases. Germline CDR1 and CDR2: MNHEY and SMNVEV (reference sequence). The length of the CDR3 is 13 residues. DNA for the CDR3: TGTGCCAGCAGCCGACTACCCGCCTACGAGCAGTACTTC. As protein: CASSRLPAYEQYF.

As for this clone: Additional DNA sequences in this sample encode the identical CDR3. This chain uses TRBV7-9 with TRBJ1-2; D remains unclear. The CDR3 is 12 amino acids. In germline, CDR1 is SEHNR, CDR2 FQNEAQ (reference sequence). Trimming cost V 3 bases and J 3 bases, with 5 bases left between them. The CDR3 loop reads CASSFSDYGYTF. CDR3 sequence (DNA): TGTGCCAGCAGCTTTTCCGACTATGGCTACACCTTC.

V is TRBV2 and J is TRBJ1-4; D might be TRBD1 (5 bases). This CDR3 is built from 15 residues. V lost 4 bases and J 7 bases, leaving 16 bases between the germline ends. Germline V gives CDR1 SNHLY, CDR2 FYNNEI. In DNA form, the CDR3 reads TGTGCCAGCAGTGCCTCAACTGGGGCTAGTGAAAAACTGTTTTTT. Its translation: CASSASTGASEKLFF.

This chain links TRBV9 with TRBJ1-2; TRBD1 agrees at 7 bases. The CDR3 length is 13 residues. V lost 4 bases and J lost 3; bases outside the gene matches: 3. CDR1 and CDR2 (germline): SGDLS, YYNGEE. DNA for the CDR3: TGTGCCAGCAGCCTCGGGACAGACTATGGCTACACCTTC. Protein: CASSLGTDYGYTF.

The chain joins TRBV5-6 to TRBJ2-4, with 7 bases identical to TRBD1. Germline V gene lookup returns CDR1 SGHDT and CDR2 YYEEEE. V shed 4 bases and J 0 bases; nucleotides not matched to a gene: 7. This CDR3 region has 16 residues. The CDR3 coding sequence is TGTGCCAGCAGCCCGCGAGGGACAGTAGCCAAAAACATTCAGTACTTC. Its translation: CASSPRGTVAKNIQYF.

The chain combines TRBV7-9 with TRBJ2-7, with D unclear. This CDR3 has 11 residues. The V and J ends lost 4 bases and 3 bases respectively, with 4 bases between them. Germline V lookup: CDR1 SEHNR, CDR2 FQNEAQ (reference sequence). The CDR3 spells CASSSNYEQYF. The CDR3 nucleotides read TGTGCCAGCAGCTCCAACTACGAGCAGTACTTC.